This note documents a single T cell receptor (beta chain) sequence. The record originates from a study of T cells after yellow fever vaccination. TCRdb fed the 5' RACE reads into MiXCR, producing one record per CDR3 protein. The repertoire holds 250,000 to 300,000 distinct CDR3 sequences, with 8.7% as singletons. The CDR3 has 14 residues. Germline V gives CDR1 SGHKS, CDR2 YYEKEE (reference sequence). Trimming shortened V by 4 bases and J by 8 bases, and 18 bases separated the two germline ends. The genes are TRBV5-5 and TRBJ1-2, with D possibly matching TRBD1 (5 bases). The origin of this receptor is a man in his late teens or twenties who received the YFV17D yellow fever vaccine. The source material was CD4+ T cells sorted from PBMCs, sampled 5 days after the yellow fever booster vaccination. The CDR3 here is CASSGRGLAAGYTF. In DNA, the CDR3 is TGTGCCAGCAGCGGGAGGGGTCTGGCCGCCGGCTACACCTTC.